The 18 T cell receptor beta chains in this list originate from one sample, sequenced in a study of T-cell memory formation after mild COVID-19. TCRdb analysed the 5' RACE reads with MiXCR anew, one entry per CDR3 protein. The table has hundreds of thousands of distinct CDR3 sequences, roughly 17% seen once. The specimen was PBMCs or a T cell subset sorted from them (not recorded which). These receptors originate from an adult woman who had mild COVID-19 (a few samples of this study predate the infection). Cell type and time point are not known.

The chain combines TRBV20-1 with TRBJ1-1, with D unclear. The germline gives CDR1 DFQATT, CDR2 SNEGSKA (reference sequence). V lost 2 bases to trimming and J lost 3 bases, with 13 bases between them. CDR3 length: 14 amino acids. The CDR3 region is CSARFVGSDTEAFF. CDR3 sequence (DNA): TGCAGTGCTAGATTCGTCGGATCCGACACTGAAGCTTTCTTT.

CDR3 residues: CVLRGDPTGELFF. The CDR3 coding sequence is TGTGTCCTACGCGGGGATCCCACCGGGGAGCTGTTTTTT. The gene calls are TRBV7-9 and TRBJ2-2, with D tentatively TRBD2 (6 bases). Germline assignment: CDR1 SEHNR and CDR2 FQNEAQ (reference sequence). The CDR3 totals 13 residues.

A note on this clonotype: Sequence at one end of the junction differs from germline and may be a read error. The chain combines TRBV6-5 with TRBJ2-1, with 12 nucleotides matching TRBD2. CDR1 is MNHEY and CDR2 is SVGAGI in the germline V gene. The length of the CDR3 is 16 residues. CDR3 coding DNA: TGTGCCAGCCGTACCCGAGGACTAGCGGGGCACAATGAGCAGTTATTC. Translating gives CASRTRGLAGHNEQLF.

The V and J genes are TRBV7-9 and TRBJ1-2; D perhaps matches TRBD1 (5 bases). V was trimmed by 5 bases and J by 0 bases, leaving 10 bases between them. Germline V lookup: CDR1 SEHNR, CDR2 FQNEAQ (reference sequence). The CDR3 has 14 amino acids. The CDR3 is CASSQAGTNYGYTF. CDR3 DNA: TGTGCCAGCAGCCAGGCAGGGACTAACTATGGCTACACCTTC.

J is TRBJ2-1 and V is TRBV5-6, with unresolved D. Between the trimmed V and J ends, which lost 0 bases and 9 bases, there was a span of 10 bases. Germline V gene lookup returns CDR1 SGHDT and CDR2 YYEEEE. The CDR3 is made up of 13 amino acids. The CDR3 sequence: CASSLVMGLEQFF. The CDR3 DNA reads TGTGCCAGCAGCTTGGTTATGGGCCTTGAGCAGTTCTTC.

This clonotype was observed a handful of times. The J gene is TRBJ2-3, the V gene TRBV5-1; D may be TRBD1 (6 bases). CDR1 and CDR2 (germline): SGHRS, YFSETQ. CDR3 size: 16 residues. V lost 4 bases, J lost 0 bases, and 15 bases lay in between. The CDR3 spells CASSRDDRLSTDTQYF. CDR3 DNA sequence: TGCGCCAGCAGCCGAGACGACAGGCTAAGCACAGATACGCAGTATTTT.

The chain joins TRBV7-9 to TRBJ2-1, with D perhaps assigned TRBD1 or TRBD2 (5 bases each). CDR1 SEHNR and CDR2 FQNEAQ come from the germline V gene (reference sequence). The V end lost 0 bases, the J end lost 1 base, and 19 bases lay between the germline ends. The CDR3 loop spans 19 amino acids. The CDR3 protein is CASSLAGASGDGSYNEQFF. The CDR3 region has the DNA TGTGCCAGCAGCTTAGCGGGCGCGAGTGGGGACGGGTCCTACAATGAGCAGTTCTTC.

This clonotype was recorded a few times. This rearrangement joins TRBV5-1 to TRBJ2-5, with a tentative D call TRBD1 (6 bases). The ends were cut back, 7 bases at V and 4 bases at J, with 14 bases in the middle. Looked up from germline, CDR1 is SGHRS and CDR2 is YFSETQ. The CDR3 loop spans 13 amino acids. The CDR3 protein is CASGTGSSETQYF. DNA for the CDR3: TGCGCCAGCGGTACAGGGAGTTCAGAGACCCAGTACTTC. Full variable domain (rest looked up from reference TRBV5-1 and TRBJ2-5): KAGVTQTPRYLIKTRGQQVTLSCSPISGHRSVSWYQQTPGQGLQFLFEYFSETQRNKGNFPGRFSGRQFSNSRSEMNVSTLELGDSALYLCASGTGSSETQYFGPGTRLLVL.

The genes are TRBV29-1 and TRBJ2-3, with D perhaps TRBD2 (7 bases). The V end lost 2 bases, the J end lost 3 bases, and 21 bases lay between the germline ends. The CDR3 extends over 17 amino acids. Germline CDR1 SQVTM, CDR2 ANQGSEA. This CDR3 reads CSVEKVRGAIKTDTQYF. Written as DNA, the CDR3 is TGCAGCGTTGAAAAGGTTCGGGGGGCTATCAAAACAGATACGCAGTATTTT.

This chain connects TRBV12-3 or TRBV12-4 to TRBJ2-1, with unresolved D. Trimming removed 8 bases at V and 6 bases at J, with 14 bases between. This CDR3 is 13 amino acids long. In DNA form, the CDR3 reads TGTGCCAGCTGCGACGGTTTGGGCAATGAGCAGTTCTTC. Amino acid sequence: CASCDGLGNEQFF.

In its sample, this clonotype was seen a few times. The chain uses TRBV5-4 and TRBJ2-3, with unresolved D. V lost 3 bases, J lost 8 bases, and 10 bases lay in between. Germline CDR1 and CDR2: SGHNT and YYREEE (reference sequence). This CDR3 has 12 amino acids. The CDR3 nucleotides read TGTGCCAGCAGCTCCGACGTCGCTACGCAGTATTTT. Encoded protein: CASSSDVATQYF.

This sequence joins TRBV10-2 and TRBJ2-3; no definite D call. This CDR3 contains 11 residues. V gave up 4 bases and J gave up 5 bases, with 4 bases separating them. CDR1 is WSHSY, CDR2 SAAADI, per germline. CDR3 sequence: CASSAIDTQYF. In DNA form, the CDR3 reads TGCGCCAGCAGTGCAATAGATACGCAGTATTTT.

The sample holds a few counts of this clonotype. The rearrangement uses TRBV12-3 or TRBV12-4 and TRBJ2-3; 11 bases match TRBD2. This CDR3 has 15 residues. Trimming at V came to 6 bases and at J to 4 bases, leaving 6 bases not matched to a gene. This CDR3 reads CASSKTSGNADTQYF. The CDR3 DNA reads as TGTGCCAGCAGCAAGACTAGCGGGAATGCAGATACGCAGTATTTT.

The chain employs TRBV12-3 or TRBV12-4 and TRBJ2-7; 9 positions agree with TRBD1. The CDR3 sequence is 15 residues long. V trimming: 8 bases; J trimming: 3 bases; junction bases outside the gene matches: 11. The chain's CDR3 is CASRAGTGKFYEQYF. CDR3 in DNA: TGTGCCAGCCGGGCGGGGACAGGGAAATTCTACGAGCAGTACTTC.

The chain joins TRBV3-1 to TRBJ2-7; possible D gene TRBD2, 5 bases. The V and J ends lost 0 bases and 5 bases respectively, with 11 bases between them. The V gene's germline CDR1 is LGHDT and CDR2 YNNKEL (reference sequence). The CDR3 contains 14 residues. As DNA, the CDR3 is TGTGCCAGCAGCCAAGAACTAGGTAGCAACGAGCAGTACTTC. Translating gives CASSQELGSNEQYF.

This clonotype was detected a few times. The J gene is TRBJ2-7, the V gene TRBV2; weak D call: TRBD1 (6 bases). V was trimmed by 10 bases and J by 2 bases, leaving 15 bases between them. The germline gives CDR1 SNHLY, CDR2 FYNNEI. CDR3 size: 13 residues. Here the CDR3 reads CATQGPEAYEQYF. The DNA of the CDR3 is TGTGCCACACAGGGTCCTGAAGCCTACGAGCAGTACTTC. Variable domain in full (rest from reference TRBV2 and TRBJ2-7): EPEVTQTPSHQVTQMGQEVILRCVPISNHLYFYWYRQILGQKVEFLVSFYNNEISEKSEIFDDQFSVERPDGSNFTLKIRSTKLEDSAMYFCATQGPEAYEQYFGPGTRLTVT.

This clonotype was observed a handful of times. The rearrangement links TRBV19 to TRBJ2-5; TRBD2 matches 7 bases. V was clipped by 5 bases and J by 5 bases; unmatched bases: 17. There are 17 residues in the CDR3. Germline CDR1 reads LNHDA; CDR2 reads SQIVND (reference sequence). CDR3 DNA: TGTGCCAGTAGTCCCCGGTTTGGTCCTAGCGGTGACGAGACCCAGTACTTC. This gives the protein CASSPRFGPSGDETQYF.

The rearrangement joins TRBV27 to TRBJ2-1, with a possible D match to TRBD2 (5 bases). Trimming pared 9 bases from V and 12 bases from J, leaving 24 bases between. CDR3 length: 14 residues. Germline V gene data show CDR1 as MNHEY and CDR2 as SMNVEV (reference sequence). This CDR3 reads CASTIRDPSLGQFF. The CDR3 DNA reads TGTGCCAGTACGATCCGGGATCCCAGTTTGGGGCAGTTCTTC.